This TCR beta chain was recovered during a study of blood T cell repertoires in COVID-19 (dated by TCRdb to 2020 to 2022). A note on the overall study: Collaborator samples came from the United States, Italy and Spain and covered acute and convalescent phases of COVID-19. The material from the prospective study consisted of cDNA or gDNA derived from T cells, B-cell-depleted T cells, or PBMCs. Deeply sampled blood TCRbeta repertoires from subjects exposed to, actively infected with, or recovered from COVID-19 were included in the dataset. The repertoires were released in a freely available public database intended as a resource for research on the immune response to SARS-CoV-2. The samples were drawn from two sources: the first 160 participants of the ongoing ImmuneRACE study, and approximately 1,300 subjects contributed by 6 global collaborators. The sample metadata nearly always contained a de-identified subject ID, COVID-19 status, age in years and sex. Where HLA class I and class II types were available, the types were taken from metadata supplied by the sample provider, not from assay-based typing.

The immunoSEQ Assay, a bias-controlled multiplex PCR, was used to amplify TCRbeta CDR3 regions from genomic DNA. The paper's data handling went like this. Within the assay, amplification of reference gene primers was used to estimate how many nucleated cells each sample contained. Sequence reads were collapsed and filtered to measure the absolute abundance of every unique TCRbeta CDR3 rearrangement. Productive Simpson clonality was computed per sample as the square root of Simpson's diversity index over productive rearrangements. TCRdb obtained this table from immuneACCESS and retained in-frame rearrangements with V and J assigned. These tables miss some clones; where compared with another copy, unresolved V genes account for less than half of the shortfall, and the remainder is unexplained. V and J calls and clone size follow that table, whereas D and trimming were derived from the DNA. This sample is represented by 65,000 or so clones; approximately 82% of them were singletons. The leading ten clones occupy roughly 3.9% of the sample.

Its CDR3 holds 15 amino acids, cysteine through phenylalanine. Only the CDR3 part of the read is kept: 45 bases, read in frame from the first base. V is trimmed back by 5 bases and J by 7 bases, and the junction contains 10 bases that no gene match accounts for. The germline V gene gives CDR1 as MNHEY and CDR2 as SVGAGI. The collaborating institutions used their own protocols to collect whole blood in K2EDTA tubes. For TCRbeta analysis, collaborators shipped samples in one of three forms: frozen whole blood, isolated PBMCs, or DNA extracted from either of those sample types. As for this clone: No antigen is known for it. Base qualities are not at hand, and no much larger clone is one base apart.

Here is what the overall study found, with its caveats: How much clinical and demographic metadata was included differed by source and by participant, and the metadata was provided uncurated.

The sequence joins TRBV6-5 to TRBJ2-1; 8 middle bases align to TRBD2. The TCR originated in a man in his sixties with acute or convalescent COVID-19. Source material: peripheral blood. CDR3 region: CASSRAGAKANEQFF. The DNA sequence is as follows: TGTGCCAGCAGTAGAGCGGGGGCCAAGGCGAATGAGCAGTTCTTC.